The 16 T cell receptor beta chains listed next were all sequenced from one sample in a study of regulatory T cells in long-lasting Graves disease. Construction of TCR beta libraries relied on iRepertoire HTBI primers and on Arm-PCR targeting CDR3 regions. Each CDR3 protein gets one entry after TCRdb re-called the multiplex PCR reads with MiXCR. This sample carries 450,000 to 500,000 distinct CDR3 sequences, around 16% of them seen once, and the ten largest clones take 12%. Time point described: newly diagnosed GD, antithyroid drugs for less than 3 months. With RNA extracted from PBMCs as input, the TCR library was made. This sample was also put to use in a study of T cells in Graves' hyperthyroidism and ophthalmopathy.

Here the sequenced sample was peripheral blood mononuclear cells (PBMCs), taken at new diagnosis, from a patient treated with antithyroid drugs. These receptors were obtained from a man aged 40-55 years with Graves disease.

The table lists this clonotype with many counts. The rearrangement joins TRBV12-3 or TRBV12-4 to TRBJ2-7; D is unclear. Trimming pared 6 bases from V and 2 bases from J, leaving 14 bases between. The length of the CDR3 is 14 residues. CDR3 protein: CASRPDSSTYEQYF. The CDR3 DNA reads TGTGCCAGCAGACCAGACTCCTCGACCTACGAGCAGTACTTC.

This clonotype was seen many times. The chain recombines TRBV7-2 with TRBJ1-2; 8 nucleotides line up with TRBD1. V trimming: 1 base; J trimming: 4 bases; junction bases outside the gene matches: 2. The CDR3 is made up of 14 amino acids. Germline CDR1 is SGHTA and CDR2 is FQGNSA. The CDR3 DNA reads TGTGCCAGCAGCTTAGTGACAGGGGCCTATGGCTACACCTTC. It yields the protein CASSLVTGAYGYTF.

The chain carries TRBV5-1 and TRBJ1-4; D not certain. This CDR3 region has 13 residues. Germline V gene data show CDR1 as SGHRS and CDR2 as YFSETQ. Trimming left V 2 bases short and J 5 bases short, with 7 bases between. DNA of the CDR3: TGCGCCAGCAGCTTAGAGATAAATGAAAAACTGTTTTTT. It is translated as CASSLEINEKLFF.

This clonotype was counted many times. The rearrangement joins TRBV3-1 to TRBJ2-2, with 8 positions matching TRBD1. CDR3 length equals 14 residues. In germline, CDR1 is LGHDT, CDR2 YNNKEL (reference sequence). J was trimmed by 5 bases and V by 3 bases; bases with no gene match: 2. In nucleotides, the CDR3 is TGTGCCAGCAGCCACGGACAGGGAACCGGGGAGCTGTTTTTT. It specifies CASSHGQGTGELFF.

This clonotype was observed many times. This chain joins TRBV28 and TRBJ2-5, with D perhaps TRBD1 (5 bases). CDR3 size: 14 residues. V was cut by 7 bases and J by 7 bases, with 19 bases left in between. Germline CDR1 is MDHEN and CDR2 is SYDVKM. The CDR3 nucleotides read TGTGCCAGCACCGTCTCGGAGATCCAGGGGACCCAGTACTTC. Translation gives CASTVSEIQGTQYF.

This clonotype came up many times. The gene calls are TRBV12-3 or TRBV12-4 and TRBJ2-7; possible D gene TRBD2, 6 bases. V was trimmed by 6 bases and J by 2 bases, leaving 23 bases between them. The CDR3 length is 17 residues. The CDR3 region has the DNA TGTGCCAGCAGGGCGGCGGGGTCGGGAGTCTTGGCCTACGAGCAGTACTTC. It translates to CASRAAGSGVLAYEQYF.

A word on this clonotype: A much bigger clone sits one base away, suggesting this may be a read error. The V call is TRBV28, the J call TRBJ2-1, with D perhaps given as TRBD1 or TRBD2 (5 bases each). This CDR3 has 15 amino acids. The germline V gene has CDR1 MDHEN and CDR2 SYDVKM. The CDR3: CASSFAPGTKNGQFF. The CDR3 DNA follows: TGTGCCAGCAGTTTCGCCCCGGGGACCAAAAATGGGCAGTTCTTC.

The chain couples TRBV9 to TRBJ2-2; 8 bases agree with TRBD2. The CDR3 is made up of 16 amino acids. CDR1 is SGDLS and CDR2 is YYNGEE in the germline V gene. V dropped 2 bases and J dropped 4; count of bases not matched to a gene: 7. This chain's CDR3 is CASSVNLAGATGELFF. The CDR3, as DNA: TGTGCCAGCAGCGTTAACCTAGCGGGCGCCACCGGGGAGCTGTTTTTT. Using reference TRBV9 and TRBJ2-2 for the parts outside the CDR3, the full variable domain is DSGVTQTPKHLITATGQRVTLRCSPRSGDLSVYWYQQSLDQGLQFLIQYYNGEERAKGNILERFSAQQFPDLHSELNLSSLELGDSALYFCASSVNLAGATGELFFGEGSRLTVL.

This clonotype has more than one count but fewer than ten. The CDR3 loop reads CASGLATSGRPKNNYEQYF. CDR3 coding DNA: TGTGCTAGTGGTTTGGCGACTAGCGGGAGGCCCAAAAACAACTACGAGCAGTACTTC. This chain joins TRBV12-5 and TRBJ2-7, with 13 bases fitting TRBD2. Germline V gene sequence: CDR1 LGHNT, CDR2 FRNRAP. The CDR3 consists of 19 residues. V trimming: 1 base; J trimming: 3 bases; junction bases outside the gene matches: 12.

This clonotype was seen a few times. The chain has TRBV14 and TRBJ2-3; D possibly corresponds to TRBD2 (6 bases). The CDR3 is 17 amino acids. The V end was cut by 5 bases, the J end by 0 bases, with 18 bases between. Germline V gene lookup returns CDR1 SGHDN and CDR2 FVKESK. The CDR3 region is CASSSPSGSGSTDTQYF. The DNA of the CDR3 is TGTGCCAGCAGCTCCCCGTCCGGGAGCGGGAGCACAGATACGCAGTATTTT.

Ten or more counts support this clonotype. CDR3 bases: TGTGCCAGCAGTTCCGAGGGTGGCCAGCCCCAGCATTTT. It translates to CASSSEGGQPQHF. The rearrangement joins TRBV7-9 to TRBJ1-5; D is ambiguous. Trimming stripped 6 bases from V and 7 bases from J, with 13 bases between. Germline V gene lookup returns CDR1 SEHNR and CDR2 FQNEAQ (reference sequence). The CDR3 spans 13 residues. Drawing the rest from reference TRBV7-9 and TRBJ1-5, the complete variable domain is DTGVSQNPRHKITKRGQNVTFRCDPISEHNRLYWYRQTLGQGPEFLTYFQNEAQLEKSRLLSDRFSAERPKGSFSTLEIQRTEQGDSAMYLCASSSEGGQPQHFGDGTRLSIL.

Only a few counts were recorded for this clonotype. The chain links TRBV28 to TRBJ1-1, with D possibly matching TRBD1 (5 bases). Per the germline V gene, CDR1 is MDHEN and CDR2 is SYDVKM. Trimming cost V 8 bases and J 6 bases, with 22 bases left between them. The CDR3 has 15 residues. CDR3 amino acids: CASSGASLTDAEAFF. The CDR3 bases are TGTGCCAGCTCCGGGGCCTCTCTAACAGACGCTGAAGCTTTCTTT.

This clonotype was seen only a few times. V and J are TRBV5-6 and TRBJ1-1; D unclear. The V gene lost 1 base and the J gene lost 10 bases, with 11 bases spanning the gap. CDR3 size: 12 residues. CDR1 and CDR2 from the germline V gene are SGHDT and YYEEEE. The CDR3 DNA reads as TGTGCCAGCAGCTTGTCGGGGAGCGGAGCTTTCTTT. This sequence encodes CASSLSGSGAFF.

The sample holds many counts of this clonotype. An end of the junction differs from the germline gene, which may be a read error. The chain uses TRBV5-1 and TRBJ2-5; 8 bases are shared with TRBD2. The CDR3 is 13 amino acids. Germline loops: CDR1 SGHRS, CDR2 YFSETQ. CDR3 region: CASSSGLEETQYF. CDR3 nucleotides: TGTGCCAGCAGCTCGGGACTAGAAGAGACCCAGTACTTC.

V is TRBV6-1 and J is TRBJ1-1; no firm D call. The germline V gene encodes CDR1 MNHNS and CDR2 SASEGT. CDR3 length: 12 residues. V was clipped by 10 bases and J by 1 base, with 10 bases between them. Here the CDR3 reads CATFPGNTEAFF. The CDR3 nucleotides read TGTGCCACGTTTCCGGGGAACACTGAAGCTTTCTTT.

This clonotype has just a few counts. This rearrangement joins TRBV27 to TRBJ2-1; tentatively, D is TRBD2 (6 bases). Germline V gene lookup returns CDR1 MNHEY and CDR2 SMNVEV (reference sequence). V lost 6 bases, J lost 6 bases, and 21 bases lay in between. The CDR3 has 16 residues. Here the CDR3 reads CASSFPPGEEGNEQFF. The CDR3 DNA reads TGTGCCAGCAGCTTCCCCCCGGGAGAGGAGGGCAATGAGCAGTTCTTC.